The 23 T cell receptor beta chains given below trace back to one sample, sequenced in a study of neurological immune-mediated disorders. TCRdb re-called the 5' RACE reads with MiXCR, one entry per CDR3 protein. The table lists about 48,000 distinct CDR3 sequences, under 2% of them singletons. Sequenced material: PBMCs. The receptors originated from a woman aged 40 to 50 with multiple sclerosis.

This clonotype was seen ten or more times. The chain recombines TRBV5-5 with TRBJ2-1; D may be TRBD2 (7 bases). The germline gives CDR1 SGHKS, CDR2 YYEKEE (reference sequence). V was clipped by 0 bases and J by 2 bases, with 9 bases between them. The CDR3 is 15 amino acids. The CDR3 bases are TGTGCCAGCAGCTTGGAGGGGGGGCCCTACAATGAGCAGTTCTTC. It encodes CASSLEGGPYNEQFF.

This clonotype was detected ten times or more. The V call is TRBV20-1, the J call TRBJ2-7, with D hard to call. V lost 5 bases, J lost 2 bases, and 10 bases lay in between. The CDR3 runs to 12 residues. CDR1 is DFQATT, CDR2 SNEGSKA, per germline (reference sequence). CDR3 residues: CSAGSQPYEQYF. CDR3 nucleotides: TGCAGTGCTGGGTCCCAACCCTACGAGCAGTACTTC.

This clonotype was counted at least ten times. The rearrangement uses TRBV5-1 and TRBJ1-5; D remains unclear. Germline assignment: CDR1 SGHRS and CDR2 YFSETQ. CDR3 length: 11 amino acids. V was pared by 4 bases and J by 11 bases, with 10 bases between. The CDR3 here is CASSPPPAQHF. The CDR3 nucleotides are TGCGCCAGCAGCCCCCCCCCGGCCCAGCATTTT.

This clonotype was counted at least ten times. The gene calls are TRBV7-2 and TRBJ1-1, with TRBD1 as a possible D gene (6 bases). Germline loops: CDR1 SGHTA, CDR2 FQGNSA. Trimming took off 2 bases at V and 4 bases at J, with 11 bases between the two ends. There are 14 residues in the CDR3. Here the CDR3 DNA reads TGTGCCAGCAGCTTATGGGGGCTGAGCACTGAAGCTTTCTTT. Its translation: CASSLWGLSTEAFF.

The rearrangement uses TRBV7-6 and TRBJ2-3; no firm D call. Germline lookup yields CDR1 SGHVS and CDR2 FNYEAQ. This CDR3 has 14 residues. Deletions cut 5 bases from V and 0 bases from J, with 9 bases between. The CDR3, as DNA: TGTGCCAGCAGCCCACTGGCGAGCACAGATACGCAGTATTTT. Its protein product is CASSPLASTDTQYF.

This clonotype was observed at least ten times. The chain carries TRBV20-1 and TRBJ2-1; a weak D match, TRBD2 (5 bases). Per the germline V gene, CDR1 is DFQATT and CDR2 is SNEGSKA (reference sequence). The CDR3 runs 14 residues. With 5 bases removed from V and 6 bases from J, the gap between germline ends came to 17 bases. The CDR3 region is CSAPMISAGNEQFF. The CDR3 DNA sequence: TGCAGTGCTCCCATGATTAGCGCTGGCAATGAGCAGTTCTTC.

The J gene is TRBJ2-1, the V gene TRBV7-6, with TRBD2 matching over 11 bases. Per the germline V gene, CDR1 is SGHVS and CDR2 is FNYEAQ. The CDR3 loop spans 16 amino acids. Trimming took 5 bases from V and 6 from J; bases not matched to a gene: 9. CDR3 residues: CASSPTSSGGSNEQFF. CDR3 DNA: TGTGCCAGCAGCCCCACCTCTAGCGGGGGGTCCAATGAGCAGTTCTTC. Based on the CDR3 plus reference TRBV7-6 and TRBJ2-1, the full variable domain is GAGVSQSPRYKVTKRGQDVALRCDPISGHVSLYWYRQALGQGPEFLTYFNYEAQQDKSGLPNDRFSAERPEGSISTLTIQRTEQRDSAMYRCASSPTSSGGSNEQFFGPGTRLTVL.

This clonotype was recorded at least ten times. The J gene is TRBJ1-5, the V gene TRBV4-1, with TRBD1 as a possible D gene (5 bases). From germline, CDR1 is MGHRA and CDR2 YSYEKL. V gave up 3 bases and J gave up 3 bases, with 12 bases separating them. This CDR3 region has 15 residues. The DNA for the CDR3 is TGCGCCAGCAGCCATGACGGGGGATTCAATCAGCCCCAGCATTTT. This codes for CASSHDGGFNQPQHF.

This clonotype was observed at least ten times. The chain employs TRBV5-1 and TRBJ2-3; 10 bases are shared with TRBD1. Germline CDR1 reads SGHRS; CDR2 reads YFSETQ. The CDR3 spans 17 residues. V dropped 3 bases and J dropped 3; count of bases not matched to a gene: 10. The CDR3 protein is CASSWDPGQGLTDTQYF. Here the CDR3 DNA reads TGCGCCAGCAGCTGGGATCCGGGACAGGGGCTGACAGATACGCAGTATTTT.

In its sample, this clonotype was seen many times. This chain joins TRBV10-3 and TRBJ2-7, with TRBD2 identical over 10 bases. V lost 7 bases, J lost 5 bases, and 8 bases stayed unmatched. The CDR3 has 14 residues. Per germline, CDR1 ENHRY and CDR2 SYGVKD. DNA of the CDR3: TGTGCCATCAAAAGCGGGGGGGCCCTCCACGAGCAGTACTTC. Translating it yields CAIKSGGALHEQYF.

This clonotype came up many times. CDR3 in amino acids: CASSLSTSPALYEQYF. CDR3 in DNA: TGTGCCAGCAGCCTCTCGACTAGCCCAGCACTCTACGAGCAGTACTTC. The rearrangement uses TRBV3-1 and TRBJ2-7, with 7 bases identical to TRBD2. Germline CDR1 is LGHDT and CDR2 is YNNKEL (reference sequence). V lost 4 bases to trimming and J lost 3 bases; unmatched junction nucleotides: 12. The CDR3 loop spans 16 amino acids.

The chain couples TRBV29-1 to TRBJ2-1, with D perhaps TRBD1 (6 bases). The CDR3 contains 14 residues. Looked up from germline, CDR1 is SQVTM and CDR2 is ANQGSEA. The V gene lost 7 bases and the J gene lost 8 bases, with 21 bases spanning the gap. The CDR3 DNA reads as TGCAGCGCCAGAACACAGGGTTTGCTAGATGAGCAGTTCTTC. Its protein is CSARTQGLLDEQFF.

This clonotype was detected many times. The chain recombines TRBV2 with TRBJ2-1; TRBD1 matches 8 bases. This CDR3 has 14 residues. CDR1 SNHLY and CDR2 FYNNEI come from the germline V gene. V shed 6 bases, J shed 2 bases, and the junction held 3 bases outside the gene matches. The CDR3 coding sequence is TGTGCCAGCAGCGAGGACAGGGCCTACAATGAGCAGTTCTTC. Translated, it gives CASSEDRAYNEQFF.

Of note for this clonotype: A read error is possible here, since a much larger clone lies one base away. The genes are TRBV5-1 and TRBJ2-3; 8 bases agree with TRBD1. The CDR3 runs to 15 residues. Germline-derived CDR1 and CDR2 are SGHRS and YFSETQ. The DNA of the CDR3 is TGCGCCAGCAGCTCGTGGACAGGGAGCAAAGATACGCAGTATTTT. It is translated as CASSSWTGSKDTQYF.

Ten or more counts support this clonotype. Here the CDR3 DNA reads TGTGCCAGCAGCTTAGTAGGTTGGGGTGAAAAACTGTTTTTT. Amino acids: CASSLVGWGEKLFF. The J gene is TRBJ1-4, the V gene TRBV7-2; unclear D gene. Trimming pared 1 base from V and 7 bases from J, leaving 10 bases between. Germline CDR1 is SGHTA and CDR2 is FQGNSA. CDR3 length equals 14 residues.

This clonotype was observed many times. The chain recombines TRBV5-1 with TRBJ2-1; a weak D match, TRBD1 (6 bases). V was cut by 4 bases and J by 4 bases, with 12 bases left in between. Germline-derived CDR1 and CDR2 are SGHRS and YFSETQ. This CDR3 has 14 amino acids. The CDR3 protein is CASSASGVYNEQFF. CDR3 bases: TGCGCCAGCAGCGCCTCAGGGGTATACAATGAGCAGTTCTTC.

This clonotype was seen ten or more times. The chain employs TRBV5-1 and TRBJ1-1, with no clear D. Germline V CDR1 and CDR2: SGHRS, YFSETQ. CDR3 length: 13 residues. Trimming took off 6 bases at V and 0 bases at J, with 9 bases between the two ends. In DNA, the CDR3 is TGCGCCAGCACCAACAGTTTGAACACTGAAGCTTTCTTT. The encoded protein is CASTNSLNTEAFF.

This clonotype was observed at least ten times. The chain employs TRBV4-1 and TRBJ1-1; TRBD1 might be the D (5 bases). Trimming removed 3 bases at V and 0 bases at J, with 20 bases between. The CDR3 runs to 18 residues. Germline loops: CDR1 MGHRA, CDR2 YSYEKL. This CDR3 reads CASSQFVGTDTLNTEAFF. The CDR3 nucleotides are TGCGCCAGCAGCCAGTTCGTTGGGACGGACACATTGAACACTGAAGCTTTCTTT.

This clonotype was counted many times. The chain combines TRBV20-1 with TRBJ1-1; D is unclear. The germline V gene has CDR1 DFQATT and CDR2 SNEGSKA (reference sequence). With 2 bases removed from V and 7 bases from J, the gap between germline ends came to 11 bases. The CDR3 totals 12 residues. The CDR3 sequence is CSARRRAGEAFF. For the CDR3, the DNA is TGCAGTGCTAGACGCCGGGCAGGTGAAGCTTTCTTT.

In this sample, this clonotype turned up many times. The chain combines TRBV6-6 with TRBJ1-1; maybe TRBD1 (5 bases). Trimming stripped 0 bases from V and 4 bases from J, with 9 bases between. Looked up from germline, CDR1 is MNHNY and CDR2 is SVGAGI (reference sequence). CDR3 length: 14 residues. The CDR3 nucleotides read TGTGCCAGCAGTTACTCGCTGGGGGGCACTGAAGCTTTCTTT. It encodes CASSYSLGGTEAFF.

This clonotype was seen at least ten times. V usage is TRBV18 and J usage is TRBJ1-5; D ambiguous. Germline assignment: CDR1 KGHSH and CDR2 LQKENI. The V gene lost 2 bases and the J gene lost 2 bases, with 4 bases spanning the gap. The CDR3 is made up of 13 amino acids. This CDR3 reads CASSPDRNQPQHF. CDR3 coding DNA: TGTGCCAGCTCACCAGACCGCAATCAGCCCCAGCATTTT.

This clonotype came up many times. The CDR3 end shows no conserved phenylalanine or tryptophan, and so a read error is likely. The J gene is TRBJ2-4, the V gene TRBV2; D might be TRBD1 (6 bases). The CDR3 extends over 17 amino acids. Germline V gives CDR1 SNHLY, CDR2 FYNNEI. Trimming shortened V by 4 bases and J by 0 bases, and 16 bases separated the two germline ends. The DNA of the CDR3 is TGTGCCAGCAGTGCTCGCAGGGGTCATGGAGCCAAAAACATTCAGTACTGC. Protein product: CASSARRGHGAKNIQYC.

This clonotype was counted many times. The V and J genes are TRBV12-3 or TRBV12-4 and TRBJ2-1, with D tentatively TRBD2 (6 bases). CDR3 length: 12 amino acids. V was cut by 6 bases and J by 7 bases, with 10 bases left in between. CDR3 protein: CASRPSGNEQFF. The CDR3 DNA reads TGTGCCAGCAGGCCCAGCGGGAATGAGCAGTTCTTC.